The source of this T cell receptor beta chain is a study of post-analysis software for immune sequencing data. About the research overall: Relapsing-remitting, secondary progressive and progressive-relapsing courses of multiple sclerosis were included.

Unique-molecular-identifier-tagged TCR beta cDNA libraries were used. The source material, roughly 0.85 to 10 million T cells, gave rise to about 490,000 cDNA molecules. One entry per CDR3 protein results from TCRdb running MiXCR on the PCR reads. The sample lists fewer than 850,000 distinct CDR3 sequences; roughly 46% were seen once. This clonotype was seen more than once but under ten times. The antigen is undetermined. General observations from the study: Multiple sclerosis patients showed significantly lower normalized Chao1 diversity than controls did. Samples prepared in the same batch strongly co-clustered by F measure. Higher frequency in patients than in controls was seen for roughly five TRBV segments, with TRBV5-6, TRBV5-1 and TRBV20-1 among them.

V was trimmed by 4 bases and J by 5 bases, leaving 15 bases between them. Per the germline V gene, CDR1 is SGDLS and CDR2 is YYNGEE. The CDR3 is 14 amino acids. The chain carries TRBV9 and TRBJ2-5; D gene ambiguous. The sequencing sample was made of blood. This receptor was identified in a girl aged 5 to 17 with multiple sclerosis. CDR3 amino acids: CASSPYSVGETQYF. The CDR3 DNA reads as TGTGCCAGCAGCCCATACTCCGTGGGGGAGACCCAGTACTTC.